These T cell receptor beta chains were read from a single sample in a study of identifying expanded T cells in peripheral blood. The data were produced by immunoSEQ multiplex PCR, yet TCRdb's version contains in-frame clones alone and is incomplete. The sample yields some 77,000 clones, 88% seen once. The sample was blood. These receptors all come from a person aged 18 to 70 in good health. Each CDR3 is given with its conserved first and last residue. D genes are given only for firm matches. Clone size is stated in some rows and not others, as once, few, many or a class when expanded.

>NA|NA|TRBJ1-3|TRBV5-1
TGCGCCAGCAGCCCAGGGGAACCCTCTGGAAACACCATATATTTT
CASSPGEPSGNTIYF
>NA|NA|TRBJ2-3|TRBV5-1
TGCGCCAGCAGCTCAGGGGATACGCAGTATTTT
CASSSGDTQYF
>NA|NA|TRBJ1-6|TRBV4-3
TGCGCCAGCAGCCAAGATGGGGTGGGGCGATCACCCCTCCACTTT
CASSQDGVGRSPLHF
>NA|NA|TRBJ1-1|TRBV6-4
TGTGCCAGCAGTGCGGGACCGGGACGGGAAGCTTTCTTT
CASSAGPGREAFF
>NA|TRBD1|TRBJ1-2|TRBV30
TGTGCCTGGCAGGAATCAGGGGGGTATGGCTACACCTTC
CAWQESGGYGYTF
>NA|NA|TRBJ1-5|TRBV28
TGTGCCAGCAGGGCTCAGGGAGTTCTATCGGGCAATCAGCCCCAGCATTTT
CASRAQGVLSGNQPQHF
>once|NA|TRBJ2-1|TRBV9
TGTGCCAGCAGCGGGGGACATGGCTGGAATGAGCAGTTCTTC
CASSGGHGWNEQFF
>NA|TRBD2|TRBJ2-7|TRBV5-4
TGTGCCAGCAGCCGCCTAGCGGGGGGCACCTACGAGCAGTACTTC
CASSRLAGGTYEQYF
>NA|NA|TRBJ1-1|TRBV2
TGTGCCAGCAGGCAGGGACCTGAGGCTTTCTTT
CASRQGPEAFF
>few|TRBD1|TRBJ1-4|TRBV2
TGTGCCAGCAGTGATCCTGGGACAGGTGAAAAACTGTTTTTT
CASSDPGTGEKLFF
>NA|NA|TRBJ2-3|TRBV7-9
TGTGCCTTCAGCCGGACAGACAACACAGATACGCAGTATTTT
CAFSRTDNTDTQYF
>NA|NA|TRBJ1-3|TRBV19
TGTGCCAGTAGTCCAGAGGGAATTCAGGACCTTTCAGGGTTCGGAAACACCATATATTTT
CASSPEGIQDLSGFGNTIYF
>NA|NA|TRBJ2-5|TRBV27
TGTGCCAGCGCCACCAATGCGGGGACCCAGTACTTC
CASATNAGTQYF
>NA|NA|TRBJ2-1|TRBV9
TGTGCCAGCAGCCTCACCTCGGGCGGGGACTCCTACAATGAGCAGTTCTTC
CASSLTSGGDSYNEQFF
>NA|TRBD1|TRBJ1-1|TRBV4-1
TGCGCCAGCAGGGGGGCGGGACAGGGGGTACAGTGGGACACTGAAGCTTTCTTT
CASRGAGQGVQWDTEAFF
>NA|NA|TRBJ2-5|TRBV4-3
TGCGCCAGCAGCCAAGATGTCGGGGGCTGGGAGACCCAGTACTTC
CASSQDVGGWETQYF
>NA|NA|TRBJ2-1|TRBV5-1
TGCGCCAGCAGCTGGACTACTCCCGCCTTTGGTGAGCAGTTCTTC
CASSWTTPAFGEQFF
>NA|NA|TRBJ2-5|TRBV18
TGTGCCAGCTCACCACCGGGACTGAAAGAGACCCAGTACTTC
CASSPPGLKETQYF
>NA|NA|TRBJ1-1|TRBV6-1
TGTGCCAGCCTCAGACAGAGAGCGAACACTGAAGCTTTCTTT
CASLRQRANTEAFF
>NA|NA|TRBJ2-3|TRBV18
TGTGCCAGCTCACCACGACGAACAGGTAGCACAGATACGCAGTATTTT
CASSPRRTGSTDTQYF
>NA|NA|TRBJ1-2|TRBV2
TGTGCCAGCACCACCGGGACTCAATATGGCTACACCTTC
CASTTGTQYGYTF
>once|NA|TRBJ2-7|TRBV18
TGTGCCAGCTCACCTGCCGGGACCTACGAGCAGTACTTC
CASSPAGTYEQYF
>NA|NA|TRBJ1-3|TRBV6-5
TGTGCCAGCAGTTCCAACTTTCTGGGGGGAAACACCATATATTTT
CASSSNFLGGNTIYF
>NA|NA|TRBJ2-3|TRBV29-1
TGCAGCGTTGGGGGCACGTTGAGGGCAGATACGCAGTATTTT
CSVGGTLRADTQYF
>NA|TRBD1|TRBJ2-3|TRBV5-1
TGCGCCAGCAGCTCACAGGGGGCCACAGATACGCAGTATTTT
CASSSQGATDTQYF
>NA|TRBD1|TRBJ2-6|TRBV5-1
TGCGCCAGCAGCTTAGTCATGGGACAGGGGGTCCCCGGGGCCAACGTCCTGACTTTC
CASSLVMGQGVPGANVLTF
>NA|NA|TRBJ2-1|TRBV6-6
TGTGCCAGCAGTCAATCGAACTACAATGAGCAGTTCTTC
CASSQSNYNEQFF
>NA|NA|TRBJ1-4|TRBV27
TGTGCCAGCAGCCCCCAACAGGGTCAACATGAAAAACTGTTTTTT
CASSPQQGQHEKLFF
>NA|NA|TRBJ2-5|TRBV30
TGTGCCTGGAGTGTACTTCGAGGGGCAGAGACCCAGTACTTC
CAWSVLRGAETQYF
>NA|TRBD2|TRBJ2-1|TRBV2
TGTGCCAGCAGTGAGTCCGGACTAGTTCCGCCTCACAATGAGCAGTTCTTC
CASSESGLVPPHNEQFF
>NA|NA|TRBJ1-1|TRBV5-6
TGTGCCAGCAGCTTGGACAGAGCTTTCCACACTGAAGCTTTCTTT
CASSLDRAFHTEAFF
>NA|NA|TRBJ1-2|TRBV7-2
TGTGCCAGCAGCCTAACCCTGGAAGGCTACACCTTC
CASSLTLEGYTF
>NA|TRBD1|TRBJ2-5|TRBV25-1
TGTGCCAGCAGCGGGGACAGGGGGTGGGAGACCCAGTACTTC
CASSGDRGWETQYF
>NA|NA|TRBJ2-7|TRBV5-4
TGTGCCAGCAGCCCCCGGGGAGGGGGGGCGACCTACGAGCAGTACTTC
CASSPRGGGATYEQYF
>NA|NA|TRBJ2-7|TRBV7-8
TGTGCCAGCAGCTTCTTGTCACAGGGCTCCTACGAGCAGTACTTC
CASSFLSQGSYEQYF
>NA|NA|TRBJ2-7|TRBV18
TGTGCCAGCTCACCACCCTCCGGGAGTTACCCCTACGAGCAGTACTTC
CASSPPSGSYPYEQYF
>NA|NA|TRBJ1-1|TRBV29-1
TGCAGCGGGGGGCCTGACACTGAAGCTTTCTTT
CSGGPDTEAFF
>medium-sized|TRBD1|TRBJ2-3|TRBV28
TGTGCCAGCAGGCTCCAGGGGGCAGATACGCAGTATTTT
CASRLQGADTQYF
>NA|NA|TRBJ2-1|TRBV2
TGTGCCAGCCCGAAGGTGGGGGCCAAATTCTACCCCGACAATGAGCAGTTCTTC
CASPKVGAKFYPDNEQFF
>few|NA|TRBJ1-1|TRBV11-2
TGTGCCAGCAGCCTAGCCGGGGGGACCACTGAAGCTTTCTTT
CASSLAGGTTEAFF
>NA|TRBD2|TRBJ2-5|TRBV7-8
TGTGCCAGCAGCTCCGGGACTAGCGTTAGCCAAGAGACCCAGTACTTC
CASSSGTSVSQETQYF
>NA|NA|TRBJ2-7|TRBV19
TGTGCCAGTAGTACCGGCAGGGGGCAGTACTTC
CASSTGRGQYF
>NA|NA|TRBJ1-1|TRBV10-1
TGCGCCAGCAGTGACGGGCAGGGACGAGCTTTCTTT
CASSDGQGRAFF
>NA|NA|TRBJ2-5|TRBV6-1
TGTGCCAGCAGTGAAGGGCGGGAGACCCAGTACTTC
CASSEGRETQYF
>NA|NA|TRBJ1-2|TRBV5-1
TGCGCCAGCAGCTCTGCTGCCTCAACCAACCTTCATGGCTACACCTTC
CASSSAASTNLHGYTF
>NA|TRBD2|TRBJ2-1|TRBV28
TGTGCCAGCAGCCCGGGACTAGCGGGGGGGCGGTCCAGGCAGTTCTTC
CASSPGLAGGRSRQFF
>NA|NA|TRBJ1-1|TRBV25-1
TGTGCCAGCAGTGAATCCGGCAGGGGTGGCACTGAAGCTTTCTTT
CASSESGRGGTEAFF
>few|TRBD2|TRBJ2-1|TRBV2
TGTGCCAGCAGTGAAGAGCATACTAGCGGGGGGACCTACAATGAGCAGTTCTTC
CASSEEHTSGGTYNEQFF